This TCR beta chain was sequenced for a study of shared clonotypes between healthy human individuals. Sequencing was performed with immunoSEQ multiplex PCR; in TCRdb, only in-frame clones are kept and a portion is missing. This table has fewer than 850,000 clones, about 96% appearing once. Naive CD8 cells lacked CD45RO, underwent positive selection for CCR7 and left out terminally differentiated effector memory CD45RA+ cells. The TCR comes from a man aged 25-45 years in good health. The sequenced sample consisted of naive CD8+ T cells sorted from blood.

The CDR3 reads CASSPLHPITTDEQFF. The DNA for the CDR3 is TGTGCCAGCAGCCCCCTTCACCCAATTACAACGGATGAGCAGTTCTTC. This chain joins TRBV25-1 and TRBJ2-1; no firm D call. Germline V lookup: CDR1 MGHDK, CDR2 SYGVNS. Trimming took 6 bases from V and 8 from J, leaving 23 bases between them. The CDR3 totals 16 residues.